This T cell receptor beta chain was sequenced for a study of breast tumors, draining lymph nodes, adjacent tissues. Many counts were recorded for this clonotype. The antigen remains unidentified. Study-wide results and caveats: Tumor TCR diversity was below lymph nodes but above nontumor tissue. That most tumor T cells come from lymph nodes remained unproven. The data were judged consistent with most tumor T cells coming from lymph node and expanding in tumor. Luminal-like breast cancer showed significantly greater tumor-nontumor repertoire similarity than basal-like breast cancer did.

Breast cancer patients provided tissue from their axillary draining lymph nodes. Via MiXCR, TCRdb re-called the multiplex PCR reads, giving one row per CDR3 protein. Among 270,000 or so distinct CDR3 sequences listed, 30% were seen once. V lost 5 bases and J lost 9, with 11 bases in between. Germline V lookup: CDR1 SGHTA, CDR2 FQGNSA. The CDR3 consists of 12 residues. The chain employs TRBV7-2 and TRBJ2-1; no clear D. The specimen was axillary lymph node tissue. The TCR was taken from a female donor with breast cancer. Some clones in this sample may be carry-over from other donors' samples. CDR3 amino acids: CASSPQSTEQFF. The CDR3 DNA reads as TGTGCCAGCAGCCCGCAGAGTACTGAGCAGTTCTTC. The full variable domain, in which reference TRBV7-2 and TRBJ2-1 provide the parts outside the CDR3, is GAGVSQSPSNKVTEKGKDVELRCDPISGHTALYWYRQSLGQGLEFLIYFQGNSAPDKSGLPSDRFSAERTGGSVSTLTIQRTQQEDSAVYLCASSPQSTEQFFGPGTRLTVL.